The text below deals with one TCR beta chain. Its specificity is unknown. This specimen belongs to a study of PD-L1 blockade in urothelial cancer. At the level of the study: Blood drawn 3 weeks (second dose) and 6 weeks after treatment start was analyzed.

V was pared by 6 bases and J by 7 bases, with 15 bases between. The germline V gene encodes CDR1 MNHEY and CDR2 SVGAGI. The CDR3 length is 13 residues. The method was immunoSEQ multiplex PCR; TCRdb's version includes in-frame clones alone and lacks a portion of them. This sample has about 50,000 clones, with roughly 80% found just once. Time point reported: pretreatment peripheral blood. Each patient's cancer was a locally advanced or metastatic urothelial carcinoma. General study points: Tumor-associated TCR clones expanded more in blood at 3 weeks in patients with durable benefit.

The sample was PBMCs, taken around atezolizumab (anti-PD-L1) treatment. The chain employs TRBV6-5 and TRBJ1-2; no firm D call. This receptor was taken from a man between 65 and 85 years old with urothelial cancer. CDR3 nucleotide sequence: TGTGCCAGCAGACAAACGGGGAACAGTGGCTACACCTTC. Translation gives CASRQTGNSGYTF.